This T cell receptor beta chain derives from a study of response to subunit inactivated influenza vaccine. Trimming shortened V by 2 bases and J by 4 bases, and 7 bases separated the two germline ends. There are 13 residues in the CDR3. Germline CDR1 reads MNHEY; CDR2 reads SVGEGT. TCRdb redid the calling of the RT-PCR reads with MiXCR, one entry per CDR3 protein. The table has roughly 700,000 distinct CDR3 sequences, about a sixth seen once. A few counts support this clonotype. This rearrangement joins TRBV6-2 or TRBV6-3 to TRBJ2-3, with a possible D match to TRBD1 (5 bases). The TCR was taken from a man aged 45 to 65 who received an inactivated influenza vaccine. The sequencing used PBMCs from blood, collected 11 to 12 days after vaccination. CDR3 DNA: TGTGCCAGCAGTTACCTGACAGCAGATACGCAGTATTTT. Translated: CASSYLTADTQYF.